Detailed here is one TCR beta chain. The antigen remains undetermined. Aged 18 to 65, the patients had hyperthyroidism that was newly diagnosed and had lasted under 2 months. TCR beta CDR3 sequences were amplified from RNA transcripts. The HTBI set primed first-round TCR CDR3 RT-PCR. TCRdb re-derived calls from the multiplex PCR reads in MiXCR, one entry per CDR3 protein. Among 300,000 to 400,000 distinct CDR3 sequences listed, 15% to 20% were seen once. V dropped 5 bases and J dropped 2 bases, with 7 bases sitting between them. CDR3 length: 13 residues. Germline assignment: CDR1 KGHDR and CDR2 SFDVKD. This specimen belongs to a study of T cells in Graves' hyperthyroidism and ophthalmopathy. Study-wide results and limits: In the blood, most expanded thyroid clonotypes above 0.001 appeared as well.

Source material: blood. The rearrangement uses TRBV24-1 and TRBJ2-3; no definite D call. The clonotype was recovered from a woman aged 45-59 years with Graves' hyperthyroidism. The CDR3 DNA follows: TGTGCCACCAGTGCTCCTTACACAGATACGCAGTATTTT. As protein: CATSAPYTDTQYF.